Many counts were recorded for the clone carrying this TCR beta chain. Its antigen is unknown. This entry is derived from a study of T cell repertoires in cytomegalovirus infection. The CDR3 loop spans 17 amino acids. Germline loops: CDR1 SGHTA, CDR2 FQGNSA. With 1 base removed from V and 0 bases from J, the gap between germline ends came to 16 bases. TCRdb fed the reads into MiXCR, producing one record per CDR3 protein. The table records roughly 350,000 distinct CDR3 sequences, just under 35% of them present only once. The chain employs TRBV7-2 and TRBJ2-7, with a tentative D call TRBD2 (5 bases). The sequenced sample was cultured PBMCs, obtained from culture after CMV antigen stimulation. The receptor comes from a human donor in good health (CMV status not recorded). Some clones in this sample may be carry-over from other donors' samples. CDR3 residues: CASSLVPRRRSSYEQYF. CDR3 sequence (DNA): TGTGCCAGCAGCTTAGTCCCCCGCAGGAGGAGCTCCTACGAGCAGTACTTC.